The 23 T cell receptor beta chains given below trace back to one sample, sequenced in a study of OX40 agonist ivuxolimab in advanced cancers. Sequencing used immunoSEQ multiplex PCR; TCRdb keeps in-frame clones, though not all of them. This table holds 80,000 or so clones, approximately 89% found once. The input for sequencing was CD4+ or CD8+ T cells sorted from blood, taken in a trial of the OX40 agonist ivuxolimab. The receptors originated from an adult with an advanced solid tumor such as melanoma, head and neck, liver or kidney cancer.

This sequence joins TRBV27 and TRBJ2-1; TRBD2 is a possible D gene (6 bases). The germline V gene has CDR1 MNHEY and CDR2 SMNVEV (reference sequence). The CDR3 consists of 14 residues. With 3 bases removed from V and 4 bases from J, the gap between germline ends came to 10 bases. The CDR3 is CASSLATRYNEQFF. CDR3 DNA: TGTGCCAGCAGTTTGGCGACTAGATACAATGAGCAGTTCTTC.

The rearrangement joins TRBV7-8 to TRBJ1-1, with D possibly being TRBD1 (5 bases). The CDR3 spans 14 residues. Trimming took off 3 bases at V and 4 bases at J, with 12 bases between the two ends. Per the germline V gene, CDR1 is SGHVS and CDR2 is FQNEAQ. The chain's CDR3 is CASSFSRGVTEAFF. For the CDR3, the DNA is TGTGCCAGCAGCTTTTCGAGGGGTGTCACTGAAGCTTTCTTT.

The chain has TRBV25-1 and TRBJ1-1, with D possibly being TRBD1 (6 bases). Deletions cut 2 bases from V and 3 bases from J, with 13 bases between. CDR3 length: 15 residues. Germline-derived CDR1 and CDR2 are MGHDK and SYGVNS. Here the CDR3 DNA reads TGTGCCAGCAGTGAAGAGGGGGGTCGCGACACTGAAGCTTTCTTT. Its protein is CASSEEGGRDTEAFF.

The chain couples TRBV5-8 to TRBJ2-7; 9 nucleotides agree with TRBD2. The V gene end was trimmed by 5 bases and the J gene end by 4 bases; junction bases not matched to a gene: 13. Germline CDR1 and CDR2: SGHTS and YDEGEE. The CDR3 loop spans 16 amino acids. The DNA of the CDR3 is TGTGCCAGCAGGATTGGACCCGGCGGGAGGGCTTACGAGCAGTACTTC. It specifies CASRIGPGGRAYEQYF. Full variable domain (remainder filled in from reference TRBV5-8 and TRBJ2-7): EAGVTQSPTHLIKTRGQQATLRCSPISGHTSVYWYQQALGLGLQFLLWYDEGEERNRGNFPPRFSGRQFPNYSSELNVNALELEDSALYLCASRIGPGGRAYEQYFGPGTRLTVT.

In this sample, this clone turned up a few times. The rearrangement joins TRBV5-1 to TRBJ2-3, with TRBD2 identical over 9 bases. J gave up 2 bases and V 1 base, and 2 bases lay outside the gene matches. CDR1 is SGHRS, CDR2 YFSETQ, per germline. This CDR3 is 15 amino acids long. CDR3 in DNA: TGCGCCAGCAGCTTGCCTAGCGGGGTCACAGATACGCAGTATTTT. Its protein product is CASSLPSGVTDTQYF.

The chain is built from TRBV7-9 and TRBJ1-4, with 8 bases that match TRBD1. Germline lookup yields CDR1 SEHNR and CDR2 FQNEAQ (reference sequence). Trimming cost V 5 bases and J 3 bases; bases outside gene matches: 2. The CDR3 is 14 amino acids. CDR3 in amino acids: CASSPGQANEKLFF. The CDR3 coding sequence is TGTGCCAGCAGCCCGGGACAGGCTAATGAAAAACTGTTTTTT.

This chain's CDR3 is CSARKDWSSFF. In nucleotides, the CDR3 is TGCAGTGCTAGGAAGGACTGGTCTTCCTTCTTC. The rearrangement links TRBV20-1 to TRBJ2-1; TRBD2 might be the D (5 bases). CDR1 is DFQATT and CDR2 is SNEGSKA in the germline V gene (reference sequence). The CDR3 runs to 11 residues. Trimming removed 3 bases at V and 16 bases at J, with 16 bases between.

The rearrangement joins TRBV5-1 to TRBJ2-5; maybe TRBD1 (5 bases). The germline gives CDR1 SGHRS, CDR2 YFSETQ. The CDR3 runs 14 residues. V was trimmed by 4 bases and J by 2 bases, leaving 12 bases between them. The CDR3 bases are TGCGCCAGCAGCGACCCACAGGTACAAGAGACCCAGTACTTC. Protein: CASSDPQVQETQYF.

The chain employs TRBV2 and TRBJ2-2, with D possibly matching TRBD1 (5 bases). This CDR3 has 16 residues. Germline V gene data show CDR1 as SNHLY and CDR2 as FYNNEI. V was cut by 7 bases and J by 0 bases, with 15 bases left in between. In DNA form, the CDR3 reads TGTGCCAGCACCGATGACAGAGCTACGAACACCGGGGAGCTGTTTTTT. The encoded protein is CASTDDRATNTGELFF.

This chain connects TRBV19 to TRBJ2-3; D remains unclear. This CDR3 is 16 amino acids long. Trimming pared 4 bases from V and 7 bases from J, leaving 21 bases between. In germline, CDR1 is LNHDA, CDR2 SQIVND (reference sequence). CDR3 coding DNA: TGTGCCAGTAGTACAACCCTCATAGGACGTGGAAATACGCAGTATTTT. It translates to CASSTTLIGRGNTQYF.

The V gene is TRBV19, the J gene TRBJ2-5; D is undetermined. V was shortened by 9 bases and J by 3 bases, with 11 bases between the two germline ends. CDR3 size: 12 residues. Germline V gene sequence: CDR1 LNHDA, CDR2 SQIVND (reference sequence). This chain's CDR3 is CASGRTKETQYF. CDR3 bases: TGTGCCAGCGGACGAACAAAAGAGACCCAGTACTTC.

The table lists this clone with a count of one. The same CDR3 arises from other DNA sequences in this sample as well. This sequence joins TRBV28 and TRBJ1-3; unclear D gene. V was cut by 3 bases and J by 4 bases, with 4 bases left in between. This CDR3 spans 12 amino acids. Germline V gene sequence: CDR1 MDHEN, CDR2 SYDVKM. CDR3 loop: CASSFRGNTIYF. The CDR3 DNA reads TGTGCCAGCAGTTTCCGGGGAAACACCATATATTTT.

The J gene is TRBJ2-7, the V gene TRBV5-1; maybe TRBD1 (6 bases). The CDR3 runs to 13 residues. Trimming took 5 bases from V and 2 from J, leaving 11 bases between them. The V gene's germline CDR1 is SGHRS and CDR2 YFSETQ. The CDR3 spells CASSLTGAYEQYF. CDR3 nucleotide sequence: TGCGCCAGCAGTCTGACAGGAGCCTACGAGCAGTACTTC.

The chain carries TRBV19 and TRBJ1-4; D gene unclear. This CDR3 comprises 14 residues. Trimming took off 1 base at V and 5 bases at J, with 8 bases between the two ends. Germline loops: CDR1 LNHDA, CDR2 SQIVND (reference sequence). The DNA of the CDR3 is TGTGCCAGTAGTATAGGGAGTCAAAATGAAAAACTGTTTTTT. Its translation is CASSIGSQNEKLFF.

The table lists this clone with a count of one. The CDR3 is CASFHWGPGGSPLHF. DNA for the CDR3: TGTGCCAGCTTCCACTGGGGGCCCGGGGGTTCACCCCTCCACTTT. The genes are TRBV5-6 and TRBJ1-6; D may be TRBD1 (6 bases). Germline-derived CDR1 and CDR2 are SGHDT and YYEEEE. The CDR3 is made up of 15 amino acids. V lost 7 bases to trimming and J lost 9 bases, with 20 bases between them.

The chain has TRBV30 and TRBJ1-1; TRBD1 is a possible D gene (5 bases). The CDR3 length is 19 residues. Trimming removed 1 base from V and 2 bases from J, with 26 bases in between. The germline V gene has CDR1 GTSNPN and CDR2 SVGIG (reference sequence). This CDR3 reads CAWSAGVTSFLGVNTEAFF. For the CDR3, the DNA is TGTGCCTGGAGTGCGGGAGTGACATCCTTCTTGGGGGTTAACACTGAAGCTTTCTTT.

The chain carries TRBV19 and TRBJ2-2; no definite D call. Trimming cost V 0 bases and J 4 bases, with 3 bases left between them. Germline V CDR1 and CDR2: LNHDA, SQIVND (reference sequence). The CDR3 runs to 13 residues. CDR3 DNA: TGTGCCAGTAGTATAGAGGGCACCGGGGAGCTGTTTTTT. It encodes CASSIEGTGELFF. Full variable domain (remainder filled in from reference TRBV19 and TRBJ2-2): DGGITQSPKYLFRKEGQNVTLSCEQNLNHDAMYWYRQDPGQGLRLIYYSQIVNDFQKGDIAEGYSVSREKKESFPLTVTSAQKNPTAFYLCASSIEGTGELFFGEGSRLTVL.

This chain connects TRBV27 to TRBJ2-1; the D gene is possibly TRBD2 (6 bases). This CDR3 has 16 residues. Germline V gene lookup returns CDR1 MNHEY and CDR2 SMNVEV (reference sequence). The ends were cut back, 3 bases at V and 7 bases at J, with 19 bases in the middle. CDR3 protein: CASSFTSLSLRNEQFF. The CDR3 bases are TGTGCCAGCAGTTTTACTAGCCTCTCCCTCCGAAATGAGCAGTTCTTC.

V and J are TRBV28 and TRBJ1-2; the D is unclear. Germline CDR1 reads MDHEN; CDR2 reads SYDVKM. The ends were cut back, 8 bases at V and 4 bases at J, with 11 bases in the middle. The CDR3 contains 12 residues. The CDR3 DNA is TGTGCCAGCGCTTCGACGATCTATGGCTACACCTTC. Translation gives CASASTIYGYTF.

This rearrangement joins TRBV7-9 to TRBJ2-7; 7 bases are a match to TRBD1. The CDR3 length is 13 residues. The germline gives CDR1 SEHNR, CDR2 FQNEAQ (reference sequence). V dropped 8 bases and J dropped 0; count of bases not matched to a gene: 4. CDR3 DNA: TGTGCCAGCTGGGACAGTAGCTCCTACGAGCAGTACTTC. Its protein is CASWDSSSYEQYF. Drawing the rest from reference TRBV7-9 and TRBJ2-7, the complete variable domain is DTGVSQNPRHKITKRGQNVTFRCDPISEHNRLYWYRQTLGQGPEFLTYFQNEAQLEKSRLLSDRFSAERPKGSFSTLEIQRTEQGDSAMYLCASWDSSSYEQYFGPGTRLTVT.

This clone was detected only once. V and J are TRBV27 and TRBJ2-3, with TRBD2 matching 14 bases. The germline CDR1 and CDR2 sequences are MNHEY and SMNVEV (reference sequence). The junction had 11 bases not matched to a gene; V was cut back by 3 bases and J by 3 bases. The CDR3 extends over 19 amino acids. The CDR3: CASSFSPPGLAGDTDTQYF. In DNA, the CDR3 is TGTGCCAGCAGTTTCTCCCCCCCGGGACTAGCGGGGGATACAGATACGCAGTATTTT.

V and J are TRBV7-3 and TRBJ2-1; 7 bases fit TRBD2. In germline, CDR1 is SGHTA, CDR2 FQGTGA. The CDR3 loop spans 15 amino acids. V trimming: 0 bases; J trimming: 5 bases; junction bases outside the gene matches: 4. The CDR3 is CASSLTGGFHNEQFF. The CDR3 DNA is TGTGCCAGCAGCTTAACGGGAGGGTTCCACAATGAGCAGTTCTTC.

The chain couples TRBV6-6 to TRBJ1-5, with D hard to call. Germline assignment: CDR1 MNHNY and CDR2 SVGAGI (reference sequence). The V end was cut by 6 bases, the J end by 3 bases, with 9 bases between. This CDR3 has 13 residues. The CDR3, as DNA: TGTGCCAGCAGCACGGGGATCAATCAGCCCCAGCATTTT. This sequence encodes CASSTGINQPQHF.